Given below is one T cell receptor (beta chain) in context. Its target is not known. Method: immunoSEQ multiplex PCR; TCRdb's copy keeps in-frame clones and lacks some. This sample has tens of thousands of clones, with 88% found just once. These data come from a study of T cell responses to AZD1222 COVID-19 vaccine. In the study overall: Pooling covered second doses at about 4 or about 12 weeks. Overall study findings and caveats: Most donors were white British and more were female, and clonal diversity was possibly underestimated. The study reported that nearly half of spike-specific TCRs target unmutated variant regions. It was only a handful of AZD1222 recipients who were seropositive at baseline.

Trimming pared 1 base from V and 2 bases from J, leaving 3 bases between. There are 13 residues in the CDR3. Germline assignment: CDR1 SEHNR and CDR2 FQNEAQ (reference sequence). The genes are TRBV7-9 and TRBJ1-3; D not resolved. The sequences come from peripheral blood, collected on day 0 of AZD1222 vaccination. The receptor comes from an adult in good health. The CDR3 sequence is CASSLEAGNTIYF. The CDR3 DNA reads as TGTGCCAGCAGCTTAGAAGCTGGAAACACCATATATTTT.